A single sample is the source of the 3 T cell receptor beta chains below, sequenced in a study of PD-1 blockade in mismatch repair-deficient tumors. Clones were read by immunoSEQ multiplex PCR, and TCRdb kept only the in-frame ones, dropping some. In the table there are about 22,000 clones, approximately 85% of which are singletons. The source material was peripheral blood, sampled 2 weeks after starting pembrolizumab. The receptors were gathered from an adult with mismatch repair-deficient cancer.

The genes are TRBV18 and TRBJ2-2, with D possibly called TRBD1 or TRBD2 (6 bases each). This CDR3 is 15 amino acids long. Germline V gene sequence: CDR1 KGHSH, CDR2 LQKENI. V dropped 5 bases and J dropped 5 bases, with 15 bases sitting between them. CDR3 nucleotides: TGTGCCAGCTCATCTCCACAGGGAGGAACCGGGGAGCTGTTTTTT. Its translation is CASSSPQGGTGELFF.

V and J are TRBV27 and TRBJ1-5; D unresolved. With 3 bases removed from V and 3 bases from J, the gap between germline ends came to 3 bases. CDR1 is MNHEY and CDR2 is SMNVEV in the germline V gene (reference sequence). The CDR3 length is 12 residues. CDR3 bases: TGTGCCAGCAGTTTCTACAATCAGCCCCAGCATTTT. Residues: CASSFYNQPQHF.

This chain connects TRBV29-1 to TRBJ2-3; D might be TRBD2 (6 bases). Per germline, CDR1 SQVTM and CDR2 ANQGSEA. CDR3 length equals 16 residues. The ends were cut back, 0 bases at V and 1 base at J, with 14 bases in the middle. This CDR3 is CSVEDWGEDRTDTQYF. Here the CDR3 DNA reads TGCAGCGTTGAAGATTGGGGGGAGGACCGCACAGATACGCAGTATTTT.